Sequencing of this TCR beta chain was carried out in a study of human T cells and chemical hapten exposure. With respect to this clonotype: The antigen is undetermined.

From the RACE reads, TCRdb called clonotypes with MiXCR, one entry per CDR3 protein. The sample consists of roughly 60,000 distinct CDR3 sequences, about 7% of them appearing once. Points from the study as a whole: While controls formed fewer of them, expanded TCRs formed significantly more large CDR3 similarity clusters.

V dropped 5 bases and J dropped 2 bases, with 12 bases sitting between them. The germline CDR1 and CDR2 sequences are MNHEY and SMNVEV (reference sequence). The CDR3 runs to 14 residues. Described time point: pre-sensitization, week 0. Treatment of the sample: therapeutic diphenylcyclopropenone sensitization with weekly scalp DPC. The study enrolled 18 to 70-year-old alopecia patients suitable for DPC. The rearrangement uses TRBV27 and TRBJ1-2; no clear D. The clonotype was recovered from a woman aged 25 to 39 with alopecia areata. Some clones in this sample may be carry-over from other donors' samples. The material was whole blood, obtained in connection with sensitization to the hapten diphenylcyclopropenone (DPC). CDR3 nucleotides: TGTGCCAGCAGTCCGAGGACTGACAACTATGGCTACACCTTC. Protein product: CASSPRTDNYGYTF.